This T cell receptor (beta chain) was retrieved from a study of sequential checkpoint blockade in melanoma. Study-wide context: After both sequences, patients received maintenance nivolumab. DNA from 95 or so pretreatment tumor samples underwent TCRβ immunosequencing.

Overall study results and limits: For nivolumab-first patients, baseline tumor clonality was associated with response.

As for treatment: randomized to nivolumab then ipilimumab (arm A) or the reverse (arm B). The data were produced by immunoSEQ multiplex PCR, yet TCRdb's version contains in-frame clones alone and is incomplete. The top ten hold approximately 14% of the sample, which has about 3,500 clones, 17% seen once. CDR3 length equals 18 residues. V trimming: 5 bases; J trimming: 0 bases; junction bases outside the gene matches: 7. Germline-derived CDR1 and CDR2 are SGHNT and YENEEA. This clone was seen repeatedly, ten times or more. Antigen unknown. The V call is TRBV11-3, the J call TRBJ2-2; 12 bases agree with TRBD2. This clonotype was obtained from a human donor with melanoma. This material consisted of tumor tissue (inferred from file names), taken from a patient given nivolumab and ipilimumab in sequence. The CDR3 is CASSPRTSGEANTGELFF. The CDR3 nucleotides are TGTGCCAGCAGCCCCAGGACTAGCGGGGAAGCGAACACCGGGGAGCTGTTTTTT.